Below, 22 T cell receptor beta chains from the same sample are listed, as sequenced in a study of T-cell memory formation after mild COVID-19. Each CDR3 protein gets one entry after TCRdb re-called the 5' RACE reads with MiXCR. The repertoire holds around 310,000 distinct CDR3 sequences, with 15% to 20% as singletons. What was sequenced was PBMCs or a T cell subset sorted from them (not recorded which). Receptors originate from a man between 18 and 29 years old who had mild COVID-19 (a few samples of this study predate the infection). Cell type and time point are not known.

The J gene is TRBJ2-7, the V gene TRBV19; tentative D call: TRBD1 (6 bases). Trimming cost V 5 bases and J 8 bases, with 16 bases left between them. The germline CDR1 and CDR2 sequences are LNHDA and SQIVND (reference sequence). This CDR3 spans 13 amino acids. The CDR3 nucleotides read TGTGCCAGTAGTGACCAGGGGTTGTCGAAGCAGTACTTC. It codes for CASSDQGLSKQYF.

This clonotype was recorded many times. An end of the junction differs from the germline gene, which may be a read error. The V gene is TRBV20-1, the J gene TRBJ1-3; perhaps TRBD1 as D (6 bases). Per the germline V gene, CDR1 is DFQATT and CDR2 is SNEGSKA (reference sequence). The CDR3 sequence is 15 residues long. The CDR3 is CSARGDTDSGNTIYF. The CDR3 region has the DNA TGCAGTGCCAGAGGGGACACTGACTCTGGAAACACCATATATTTT.

This clonotype has a handful of counts. V is TRBV6-6 and J is TRBJ2-7; maybe TRBD2 (6 bases). Germline V gene lookup returns CDR1 MNHNY and CDR2 SVGAGI (reference sequence). The ends were cut back, 2 bases at V and 6 bases at J, with 17 bases in the middle. This CDR3 comprises 15 residues. The CDR3: CASSYGTGLLAEQYV. The CDR3 bases are TGTGCCAGCAGTTACGGAACGGGACTCCTAGCCGAGCAGTACGTC.

This clonotype showed up just a few times. The V call is TRBV6-1, the J call TRBJ2-3; maybe TRBD1 (5 bases). V lost 1 base and J 4 bases, leaving 12 bases between the germline ends. The V gene's germline CDR1 is MNHNS and CDR2 SASEGT. The CDR3 is 15 residues long. The CDR3 DNA reads TGTGCCAGCAGTGAAGACAGGTTACGTGCAGATACGCAGTATTTT. This sequence encodes CASSEDRLRADTQYF.

This clonotype was seen at least ten times. This chain uses TRBV7-2 with TRBJ1-6; D might be TRBD1 (6 bases). Trimming shortened V by 1 base and J by 7 bases, and 11 bases separated the two germline ends. The CDR3 covers 15 residues. CDR1 SGHTA and CDR2 FQGNSA come from the germline V gene. In nucleotides, the CDR3 is TGTGCCAGCAGCTTAGTTGGGGGGGCAAATTCACCCCTCCACTTT. Its protein product is CASSLVGGANSPLHF.

This clonotype occurred many times. The gene calls are TRBV24-1 and TRBJ2-1, with no clear D. This CDR3 contains 13 residues. Germline-derived CDR1 and CDR2 are KGHDR and SFDVKD. V was cut by 5 bases and J by 0 bases, with 4 bases left in between. The CDR3 coding sequence is TGTGCCACCAGTGGAAGCTCCTACAATGAGCAGTTCTTC. Amino acids: CATSGSSYNEQFF.

Only a few counts were recorded for this clonotype. The chain combines TRBV11-3 with TRBJ2-3; 7 nucleotides align to TRBD1. The germline V gene has CDR1 SGHNT and CDR2 YENEEA. The J segment lost 4 bases and the V segment lost 5 bases, leaving 9 bases of the junction unmatched. This CDR3 is 15 amino acids long. CDR3 sequence (DNA): TGTGCCAGCAGCCCATCCGGGACAGAACCAGATACGCAGTATTTT. Its translation is CASSPSGTEPDTQYF.

V and J are TRBV18 and TRBJ2-7; tentative D call: TRBD1 (8 bases). The CDR3 is 14 amino acids. CDR1 is KGHSH and CDR2 is LQKENI in the germline V gene. V was shortened by 2 bases and J by 6 bases, with 14 bases between the two germline ends. CDR3 coding DNA: TGTGCCAGCTCACCATTGGACAGGGAGGGCGAGCAGTACTTC. Residues: CASSPLDREGEQYF.

The gene calls are TRBV6-6 and TRBJ2-5, with D perhaps TRBD1 or TRBD2 (6 bases each). There are 14 residues in the CDR3. Per germline, CDR1 MNHNY and CDR2 SVGAGI (reference sequence). V was trimmed by 11 bases and J by 4 bases, leaving 20 bases between them. The CDR3 protein is CAGSSARGPETQYF. DNA for the CDR3: TGTGCCGGGTCTAGCGCCAGGGGCCCAGAGACCCAGTACTTC.

This clonotype has more than one count but fewer than ten. The chain uses TRBV28 and TRBJ1-1, with 11 bases matching TRBD1. After removal of 5 bases from V and 4 bases from J, the junction contained 6 bases not matched to a gene. CDR1 MDHEN and CDR2 SYDVKM come from the germline V gene. The CDR3 contains 15 residues. In DNA form, the CDR3 reads TGTGCCAGCAGTCCTCCGGACAGGGGGCCCACTGAAGCTTTCTTT. Residues: CASSPPDRGPTEAFF.

The CDR3 DNA follows: TGTGCCAGCAGCAAAGTCTACCCCCGGGACACCTACGAGCAGTACGTC. Encoded protein: CASSKVYPRDTYEQYV. The chain combines TRBV21-1 with TRBJ2-7; the listed D gene, TRBD1, was not tested against the DNA. TRBV21-1 is given as a pseudogene. The CDR3 totals 16 residues.

The V and J genes are TRBV4-1 and TRBJ1-2; D is undetermined. Trimming shortened V by 0 bases and J by 1 base, and 9 bases separated the two germline ends. Germline V gene lookup returns CDR1 MGHRA and CDR2 YSYEKL. The CDR3 is 15 amino acids. The CDR3 sequence is CASSQEESFNYGYTF. The CDR3 coding sequence is TGCGCCAGCAGCCAAGAAGAGTCTTTTAACTATGGCTACACCTTC.

The chain employs TRBV29-1 and TRBJ2-7, with D maybe TRBD1 (5 bases). V lost 6 bases and J 1 base, leaving 22 bases between the germline ends. Germline V lookup: CDR1 SQVTM, CDR2 ANQGSEA. The length of the CDR3 is 16 residues. CDR3 sequence reads: CSVSGASGQPSYEQYF. CDR3 DNA sequence: TGCAGCGTCTCTGGGGCGTCTGGGCAACCTTCCTACGAGCAGTACTTC.

The chain uses TRBV6-5 and TRBJ2-3; 14 bases agree with TRBD2. Germline values: CDR1 MNHEY, CDR2 SVGAGI. The J segment lost 6 bases and the V segment lost 0 bases, leaving 2 bases of the junction unmatched. The CDR3 covers 16 residues. CDR3 in DNA: TGTGCCAGCAGTTACTCGACTAGCGGGGGGGCGGATACGCAGTATTTT. It codes for CASSYSTSGGADTQYF.

This clonotype was seen a handful of times. This chain uses TRBV12-3 or TRBV12-4 with TRBJ1-3; unclear D gene. The CDR3 loop spans 11 amino acids. The V gene lost 7 bases and the J gene lost 8 bases, with 9 bases spanning the gap. The CDR3 region is CASTKIHTIYF. In DNA, the CDR3 is TGTGCCAGCACCAAGATTCACACCATATATTTT.

The chain uses TRBV4-1 and TRBJ1-1; TRBD1 matches 8 bases. The trim removed 6 bases at V and 1 base at J, leaving 7 bases unmatched. CDR1 and CDR2 from the germline V gene are MGHRA and YSYEKL. CDR3 size: 15 residues. As DNA, the CDR3 is TGCGCCAGCAGGATAACCGGGACAGGGAACACTGAAGCTTTCTTT. This encodes CASRITGTGNTEAFF.

The V gene is TRBV12-3 or TRBV12-4, the J gene TRBJ1-5; D possibly corresponds to TRBD1 (5 bases). The CDR3 is 16 residues long. V was clipped by 2 bases and J by 2 bases, with 13 bases between them. In DNA form, the CDR3 reads TGTGCCAGCAGTTTATGGTCAGGGTCGCGCAATCAGCCCCAGCATTTT. Translation: CASSLWSGSRNQPQHF.

V is TRBV7-2 and J is TRBJ1-1; D is ambiguous. V was cut by 1 base and J by 0 bases, with 6 bases left in between. Germline assignment: CDR1 SGHTA and CDR2 FQGNSA. This CDR3 is built from 14 residues. The DNA for the CDR3 is TGTGCCAGCAGCTTAGATCCTGTGAACACTGAAGCTTTCTTT. Encoded protein: CASSLDPVNTEAFF.

The CDR3 protein is CASSPVPDTQYF. CDR3 in DNA: TGTGCCAGCAGCCCCGTACCAGATACGCAGTATTTT. This sequence joins TRBV7-2 and TRBJ2-3; no definite D call. V lost 5 bases, J lost 4 bases, and 7 bases lay in between. The germline V gene encodes CDR1 SGHTA and CDR2 FQGNSA. This CDR3 region has 12 residues.

This clonotype has a handful of counts. This chain joins TRBV4-3 and TRBJ2-1; D assignment may be TRBD1 or TRBD2 (6 bases each). V was shortened by 6 bases and J by 7 bases, with 19 bases between the two germline ends. The CDR3 runs 15 residues. The germline gives CDR1 LGHNA, CDR2 YSLEER. The CDR3 nucleotides read TGCGCCAGCAGTCGGGGAGGAGGGGGGCTTAATGAGCAGTTCTTC. This sequence encodes CASSRGGGGLNEQFF.

This chain links TRBV20-1 with TRBJ2-5; 7 positions agree with TRBD2. The CDR3 is made up of 14 amino acids. V gave up 6 bases and J gave up 5 bases; unmatched junction bases: 12. From germline, CDR1 is DFQATT and CDR2 SNEGSKA (reference sequence). This CDR3 is CSARTGLGGETQYF. The CDR3 DNA sequence: TGCAGTGCCCGAACCGGACTAGGCGGGGAGACCCAGTACTTC.

In its sample, this clonotype was seen a few times. V is TRBV7-9 and J is TRBJ1-1, with TRBD1 identical over 7 bases. The V segment lost 5 bases and the J segment 8 bases; nucleotides outside the gene matches: 5. The CDR3 covers 12 residues. Germline loops: CDR1 SEHNR, CDR2 FQNEAQ (reference sequence). The CDR3 sequence is CASSGGGLEAFF. The DNA for the CDR3 is TGTGCCAGCAGCGGAGGGGGCTTGGAAGCTTTCTTT.